Listed below are T cell receptor beta chains from one sample, sequenced in a study of cytomegalovirus exposure and HLA in healthy donors. Measured with immunoSEQ multiplex PCR; TCRdb has only the in-frame clones, and not every one. The repertoire holds approximately 190,000 clones, with around 84% as singletons. The sequenced sample was PBMCs. All receptors come from a man younger than 35 in good health and CMV-seropositive. The CDR3 runs from the conserved cysteine through the conserved F or W. A D gene is named only where the DNA matches it firmly. A row's size may be missing; if present it is once, few, many or a size class.

clone size | D gene | J gene | V gene | CDR3 DNA | CDR3 protein
- | TRBD2 | TRBJ2-5 | TRBV15 | TGTGCCACCAGCAGCTCCCTAGCGGGGAACCAAGAGACCCAGTACTTC | CATSSSLAGNQETQYF
- | - | TRBJ2-5 | TRBV30 | TGTGCCTGGCTTGTGGGGCCGGAGACCCAGTACTTC | CAWLVGPETQYF
- | TRBD1 | TRBJ2-7 | TRBV5-4 | TGTGCCAGCAGCCGGGGGGGACAGGGGGCGGGTGAGCAGTACTTC | CASSRGGQGAGEQYF
few | TRBD2 | TRBJ2-5 | TRBV28 | TGTGCCAGCAGCCCGGGACTAGGGTCAGGGGAGACCCAGTACTTC | CASSPGLGSGETQYF
once | - | TRBJ2-7 | TRBV7-8 | TGTGCCAGCAGCTTATATGGTGGCAACGAGCAGTACTTC | CASSLYGGNEQYF
once | TRBD2 | TRBJ2-7 | TRBV18 | TGTGCCAGCTCACCCTCGCGGGAGTCCTACGAGCAGTACTTC | CASSPSRESYEQYF
- | TRBD1 | TRBJ1-4 | TRBV13 | TGTGCCAGCAGCTCGACAGGGGGCAGGGATGAAAAACTGTTTTTT | CASSSTGGRDEKLFF
- | TRBD2 | TRBJ2-7 | TRBV11-2 | TGTGCCAGCAGGAAACCGGGACTAGCGGGAGAGCAGTACTTC | CASRKPGLAGEQYF
- | - | TRBJ1-1 | TRBV15 | TGTGCCACCAGCGGGAAACGGACTGAACCGAACACTGAAGCTTTCTTT | CATSGKRTEPNTEAFF
- | TRBD1 | TRBJ2-7 | TRBV9 | TGTGCCAGCAGCGTATCCGGGACAGGCCTCTCCTACGAGCAGTACTTC | CASSVSGTGLSYEQYF
- | TRBD1 | TRBJ2-1 | TRBV19 | TGTGCCAGTCGGCACAGGGGAAACCCAAAGGCTCTGGGCAATGAGCAGTTCTTC | CASRHRGNPKALGNEQFF
many | - | TRBJ2-5 | TRBV7-7 | TGTGCCAGCAGCTTAGTAATGCAGGCCCCTATCGGGACCCAGTACTTC | CASSLVMQAPIGTQYF